The sequence of this T cell receptor beta chain was determined in a study of cytomegalovirus exposure and HLA in healthy donors. This CDR3 is built from 13 residues. Germline-derived CDR1 and CDR2 are MNHEY and SVGAGI. Study-level results: High sensitivity and specificity were reportedly achieved when the classifier diagnosed cytomegalovirus status. The finding came from a later analysis; first-cohort TCR clusters tended to co-occur in the 95 to 150 validation repertoires.

As concerns this clone: Its antigen remains unidentified. One end of the junction fails to match germline, which may point to a read error.

Libraries were prepared by immunoSEQ multiplex PCR; TCRdb keeps only in-frame clonotypes and omits some of them. The sample shows under 400,000 clones, around 86% of them seen only once. What was sequenced was PBMCs. The origin of this receptor is a woman aged 18 to 35 in good health and CMV-seronegative. The chain joins TRBV6-5 to TRBJ1-5; TRBD1 matches at 7 bases. Here the CDR3 reads CASSSSPGGGKYF. The CDR3 nucleotides read TGTGCCAGCAGTTCCTCCCCAGGGGGTGGAAAATATTTT.